The 5 T cell receptor beta chains below were found in one sample sequenced in a study of beta chain features in type 1 diabetes. The entirety of the isolated RNA underwent reverse transcription, so expressed TCRB transcripts were sequenced. Measured with immunoSEQ multiplex PCR; TCRdb has only the in-frame clones, and not every one. In the table there are 130,000 to 150,000 clones, around a tenth of which are singletons. Sequenced input: central memory CD4+ T cells from blood. All receptors derive from a man in his late teens or twenties in good health.

The chain has TRBV6-1 and TRBJ1-6; 7 nucleotides match TRBD1. J lost 9 bases, V lost 3 bases, and 5 bases had no gene match. The CDR3 consists of 14 residues. Germline-derived CDR1 and CDR2 are MNHNS and SASEGT. The CDR3: CASSEAAGGSPLHF. The CDR3, as DNA: TGTGCCAGCAGTGAGGCGGCAGGGGGTTCACCCCTCCACTTT.

In its sample, this clone was seen many times. The chain uses TRBV27 and TRBJ1-6, with 7 bases lining up with TRBD1. This CDR3 comprises 15 residues. Germline V CDR1 and CDR2: MNHEY, SMNVEV (reference sequence). The V segment lost 10 bases and the J segment 7 bases; nucleotides outside the gene matches: 13. The CDR3 bases are TGTGCCACCAAACCCTCCAGGGGGGTAAATTCACCCCTCCACTTT. Protein product: CATKPSRGVNSPLHF.

The CDR3 DNA reads as TGTGCCAGCAGCTTAGTCAGTCAGCGGCGGGGGTACACCGGGGAGCTGTTTTTT. Its translation: CASSLVSQRRGYTGELFF. The gene calls are TRBV11-2 and TRBJ2-2, with 7 nucleotides matching TRBD2. Trimming took 1 base from V and 3 from J; bases not matched to a gene: 11. Per germline, CDR1 SGHAT and CDR2 FQNNGV. CDR3 length: 18 amino acids.

CDR3 sequence (DNA): TGCGCCAGCAGCGACCGACAGGGGAGTTCACCCCTCCACTTT. Amino acids: CASSDRQGSSPLHF. The J gene is TRBJ1-6, the V gene TRBV10-1; TRBD1 agrees at 8 bases. V was clipped by 6 bases and J by 9 bases; unmatched bases: 7. This CDR3 is built from 14 residues. Germline CDR1 is WNHNN and CDR2 is SYGVQD (reference sequence).

This clone was seen only a few times. The CDR3 DNA reads TGTGCCAGCAGCGGGACTAGCGGGGGACGCGAGCAGTACTTC. Amino acids: CASSGTSGGREQYF. This chain uses TRBV6-1 with TRBJ2-7, with TRBD2 identical over 14 bases. The trim removed 6 bases at V and 6 bases at J, leaving 4 bases unmatched. Germline V gene lookup returns CDR1 MNHNS and CDR2 SASEGT. CDR3 size: 14 residues.